This TCR beta chain was observed in a study of T cell clones after liver transplantation. On the study more broadly: Third-party-reactive TCRbeta sequences from pre-transplant mixed lymphocyte reactions served as antigen-independent comparators. Standard immunosuppression, with no induction, continued until 12-24 months after transplant.

Some clones are missing from TCRdb's copy, which holds only in-frame ones; the method was immunoSEQ multiplex PCR. The sample consists of around 78,000 clones, around four fifths of them appearing once. Study-wide points: Rather than being deleted, graft donor-reactive T cells may have moved into the graft. The donor-reactive repertoire was only partly measurable in a couple of subjects, lacking donor cells.

The germline V and J ends were trimmed by 6 bases and 5 bases, with 13 bases remaining between them. The CDR3 consists of 13 residues. The germline V gene has CDR1 SGHTA and CDR2 FQGTGA. Concerning this clone itself: Antigen unknown.

This specimen was CD4+ T cells from blood, taken at the 22-month timepoint. This TCR derives from a human patient who received a liver transplant. The graft donor may account for some of the T cells. The chain joins TRBV7-3 to TRBJ2-5; D may be TRBD1 (6 bases). The CDR3 spells CASSYGQFETQYF. CDR3 bases: TGTGCCAGCAGTTACGGACAGTTTGAGACCCAGTACTTC. Looking up the rest from reference TRBV7-3 and TRBJ2-5 gives the full variable domain: GAGVSQTPSNKVTEKGKYVELRCDPISGHTALYWYRQSLGQGPEFLIYFQGTGAADDSGLPNDRFFAVRPEGSVSTLKIQRTERGDSAVYLCASSYGQFETQYFGPGTRLLVL.